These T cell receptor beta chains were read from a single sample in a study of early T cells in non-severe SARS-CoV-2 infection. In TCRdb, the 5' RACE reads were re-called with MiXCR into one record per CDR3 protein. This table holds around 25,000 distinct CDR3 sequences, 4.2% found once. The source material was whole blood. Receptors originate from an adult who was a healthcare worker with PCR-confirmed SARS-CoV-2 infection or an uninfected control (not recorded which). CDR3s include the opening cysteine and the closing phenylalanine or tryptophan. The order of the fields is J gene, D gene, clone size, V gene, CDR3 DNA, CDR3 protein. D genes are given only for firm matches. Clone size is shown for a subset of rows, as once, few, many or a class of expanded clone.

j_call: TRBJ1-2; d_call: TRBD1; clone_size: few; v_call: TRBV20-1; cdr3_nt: TGCAGTGCTAGACCCGGGACAGGGTATGGCTACACCTTC; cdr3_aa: CSARPGTGYGYTF
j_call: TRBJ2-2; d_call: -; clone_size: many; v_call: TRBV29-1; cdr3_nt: TGCAGCGTGGCGGCGGATCTACGTACCGGGGAGCTGTTTTTT; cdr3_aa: CSVAADLRTGELFF
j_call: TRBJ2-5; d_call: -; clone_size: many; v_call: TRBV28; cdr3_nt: TGTGCCAGCAGTTTAATCGGGACGAACCGACAAGAGACCCAGTACTTC; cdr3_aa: CASSLIGTNRQETQYF
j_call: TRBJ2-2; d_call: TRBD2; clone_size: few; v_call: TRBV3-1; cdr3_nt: TGTGCCAGCAGCCAGCTAGCGGGAAACACCGGGGAGCTGTTTTTT; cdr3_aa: CASSQLAGNTGELFF
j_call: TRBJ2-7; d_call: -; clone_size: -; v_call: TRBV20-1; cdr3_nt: TGCAGTGCTCTTCGGGGCAACTCCGAGCAGTACTTC; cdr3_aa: CSALRGNSEQYF
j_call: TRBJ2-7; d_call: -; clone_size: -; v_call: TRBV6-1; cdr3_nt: TGTGCCAGCAGTGCCTACGAGCAGTACTTC; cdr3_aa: CASSAYEQYF
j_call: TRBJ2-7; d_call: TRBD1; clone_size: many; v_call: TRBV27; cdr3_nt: TGTGCCAGCAGTTTTAAGGGGGCCAACTCCTACGAGCAGTACTTC; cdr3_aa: CASSFKGANSYEQYF
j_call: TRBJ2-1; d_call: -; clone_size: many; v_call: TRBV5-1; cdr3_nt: TGCGCCAGCAGCAATACAGGGACCTACTACAATGAGCAGTTCTTC; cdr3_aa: CASSNTGTYYNEQFF
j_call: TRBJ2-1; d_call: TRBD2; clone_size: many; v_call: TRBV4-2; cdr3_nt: TGTGCCAGCAGCCCCCAAATTGGGACTAGCGGGGGAGAGCAGTTCTTC; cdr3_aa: CASSPQIGTSGGEQFF
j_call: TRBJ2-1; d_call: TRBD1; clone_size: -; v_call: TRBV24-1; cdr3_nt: TGTGCCACCCGAGGGACAGGGGGCACGAATGAGCAGTTCTTC; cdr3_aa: CATRGTGGTNEQFF
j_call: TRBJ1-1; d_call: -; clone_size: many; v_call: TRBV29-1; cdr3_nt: TGCAGCGTTGCCGGGGGCCTGAACACTGAAGCTTTCTTT; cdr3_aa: CSVAGGLNTEAFF
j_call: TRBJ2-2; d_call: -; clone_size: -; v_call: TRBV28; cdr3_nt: TGTGCCAGCCGGCGTAGCGGACACACCGGGGAGCTGTTTTTT; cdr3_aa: CASRRSGHTGELFF
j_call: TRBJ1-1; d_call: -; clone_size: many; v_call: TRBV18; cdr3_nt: TGTGCCAGCTCAGGGCCCGCGAACACTGAAGCTTTCTTT; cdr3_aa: CASSGPANTEAFF
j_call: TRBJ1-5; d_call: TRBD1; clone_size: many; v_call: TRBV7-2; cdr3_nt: TGTGCCAGCAGCCCGGGACAGGTTAGCAATCAGCCCCAGCATTTT; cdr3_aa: CASSPGQVSNQPQHF
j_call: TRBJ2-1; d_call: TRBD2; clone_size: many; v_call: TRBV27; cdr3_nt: TGTGCCAGCAGTTTAGGACTAGCGGGAGTTTACAATGAGCAGTTCTTC; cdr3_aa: CASSLGLAGVYNEQFF
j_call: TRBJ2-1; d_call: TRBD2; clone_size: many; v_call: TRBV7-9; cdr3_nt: TGTGCCAGCAGCTCCCGGATAGCGGGTTCCTACAATGAGCAGTTCTTC; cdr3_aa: CASSSRIAGSYNEQFF